Listed below are T cell receptor beta chains from one sample, sequenced in a study of blood T cell repertoires in COVID-19. The repertoire was sequenced with immunoSEQ multiplex PCR; TCRdb's copy has only in-frame clones and lacks some. The repertoire holds about 380,000 clones, more than 75% seen once, with approximately 1.2% in the top ten. The specimen was PBMCs or T cells enriched from blood (not recorded which). These receptors all come from a woman aged 18-29 years who had recovered from COVID-19. Both conserved end residues are part of each CDR3. The D gene is left open where the match is weak. Size values are once, few and many counts, or a class for expanded clones, and some rows have none.

d_gene,abundance,j_gene,v_gene,CDR3nt,CDR3aa
NA,once,TRBJ2-5,TRBV5-6,TGTGCCAGCAGCTTTAAGTACAGTATCCAAGAGACCCAGTACTTC,CASSFKYSIQETQYF
TRBD2,NA,TRBJ2-5,TRBV6-4,TGTGCCAGCAGCCCTGGGGGAGGGAGAGAGACCCAGTACTTC,CASSPGGGRETQYF
NA,NA,TRBJ2-6,TRBV11-2,TGTGCCAGCAGCTTAGCCGGCCTTAGGGGAAGCTCTGGGGCCAACGTCCTGACTTTC,CASSLAGLRGSSGANVLTF
TRBD1,NA,TRBJ1-1,TRBV6-5,TGTGCCAGCAGTCATCCTCGGACAGGGAACACTGAAGCTTTCTTT,CASSHPRTGNTEAFF
TRBD1,NA,TRBJ1-3,TRBV20-1,TGCAGTGCTAGTAAAGTTGGACAGGCTGGAAACACCATATATTTT,CSASKVGQAGNTIYF
TRBD2,NA,TRBJ2-2,TRBV11-2,TGTGCCAGCAGCTTAGTTTCTAGCGGAACCACCGGGGAGCTGTTTTTT,CASSLVSSGTTGELFF
NA,NA,TRBJ2-7,TRBV12-3/TRBV12-4,TGTGCCAGCAGCTCGGGACACGGGTACGAGCAGTACTTC,CASSSGHGYEQYF
TRBD1,NA,TRBJ2-1,TRBV6-5,TGTGCCACACAGGGGGTCCCCTACAATGAGCAGTTCTTC,CATQGVPYNEQFF
TRBD1,NA,TRBJ1-2,TRBV24-1,TGTGCCACCAGTGACCCGGGGACAGGGTATGGCTACACCTTC,CATSDPGTGYGYTF
NA,NA,TRBJ2-3,TRBV10-3,TGTGCCATCAGTGACGACCTACAGGTCACAGATACGCAGTATTTT,CAISDDLQVTDTQYF
NA,NA,TRBJ2-7,TRBV7-2,TGTGCCAGCAGCTTAATCCCGAGCTCCTACGAGCAGTACTTC,CASSLIPSSYEQYF
NA,NA,TRBJ1-2,TRBV4-1,TGCGCCAGCAGCCAAGCAAAGGGGGACTATGGCTACACCTTC,CASSQAKGDYGYTF
NA,once,TRBJ2-3,TRBV4-1,TGCGCCAGCAGCCAAGTAATCCCAGGGGAGGATACGCAGTATTTT,CASSQVIPGEDTQYF
NA,NA,TRBJ2-1,TRBV5-4,TGTGCCAGCGCCCCCCCGGGGGGCGACGATGAGCAGTTCTTC,CASAPPGGDDEQFF
NA,NA,TRBJ1-5,TRBV15,TGTGCCACCAGCAGAGGGCAGGGTAGGAATCAGCCCCAGCATTTT,CATSRGQGRNQPQHF
TRBD2,NA,TRBJ2-3,TRBV9,TGTGCCAGCAGCGTAGGAGCGGGGGGGCGGGGGGCAGATACGCAGTATTTT,CASSVGAGGRGADTQYF
TRBD2,NA,TRBJ2-5,TRBV7-9,TGTGCCAGCAGCCCCCTCTCTAGCGGGCGCTCGCGGGAGACCCAGTACTTC,CASSPLSSGRSRETQYF
NA,NA,TRBJ2-2,TRBV11-2,TGTGCCAGCAGCTTAGGCCAGGGCTGGGAGCTGTTTTTT,CASSLGQGWELFF
NA,NA,TRBJ2-5,TRBV18,TGTGCCAGCTCACAAGCCCTTACAGGGTCGGAGACCCAGTACTTC,CASSQALTGSETQYF
NA,NA,TRBJ1-6,TRBV5-1,TGCGCCAGCAGCTTGGCCGGGATCTCGGATTCACCCCTCCACTTT,CASSLAGISDSPLHF